This is a list of T cell receptor beta chains from one sample in a study of T cells in Graves' hyperthyroidism and ophthalmopathy. Via MiXCR, TCRdb re-called the multiplex PCR reads, giving one row per CDR3 protein. The sample consists of under 250,000 distinct CDR3 sequences, 17% of them appearing once. Input material: blood. The receptors shown here come from a man aged 50 or older with Graves' hyperthyroidism. Both conserved end residues are part of each CDR3. A D gene is named only where the DNA matches it firmly. The size field is filled for only some rows; it gives once, few, many or a size class.

length	D	size	V	J	DNA	CDR3
15	TRBD1	.	TRBV6-1	TRBJ2-1	TGTGCCAGCAGTGAAGGGACAGGGGAAGCCAATGAGCAGTTCTTC	CASSEGTGEANEQFF
15	TRBD1	many	TRBV2	TRBJ1-5	TGTGCCAGCATCCTATCATCAGGGGGTGGTCAGCCCCAGCATTTT	CASILSSGGGQPQHF
14	TRBD2	many	TRBV2	TRBJ2-3	TGTGCCAGCCAATTCTTAGCGGGACTAGATACGCAGTATTTT	CASQFLAGLDTQYF
15	TRBD2	many	TRBV7-2	TRBJ2-1	TGTGCCAGCAGCTGGTTAGCGGGAGAGAACAATGAGCAGTTCTTC	CASSWLAGENNEQFF
15	.	.	TRBV6-1	TRBJ1-3	TGTGCCAAACTGACCCGTCACAGAACCCCTAGCACCATATATTTT	CAKLTRHRTPSTIYF
14	.	many	TRBV7-2	TRBJ2-5	TGTGCCAGCAGCTTAGACGGGGGGCGGGAGACCCAGTACTTC	CASSLDGGRETQYF
17	TRBD2	many	TRBV11-2	TRBJ2-7	TGTGCCAGCAGCCCAAGGGTTCCGGGAGGGCCTAGGGACGAGCAGTACTTC	CASSPRVPGGPRDEQYF
12	.	.	TRBV20-1	TRBJ1-3	TGCAGTGCTAGACCGAACAGGGACACCATATATTTT	CSARPNRDTIYF
14	.	many	TRBV18	TRBJ1-6	TGTGCCAGCTCACCGGACGGTTATAATTCACCCCTCCACTTT	CASSPDGYNSPLHF
17	.	once	TRBV4-1	TRBJ2-2	TGCGCCAGCAGCCAAGTTAATATGGGGTTTTCGTCCGGGGAGCTGTTTTTT	CASSQVNMGFSSGELFF
11	.	few	TRBV5-1	TRBJ2-7	TGCGCCAGCAGCTCCGTCTACGAGCAGTACTTC	CASSSVYEQYF
16	TRBD1	many	TRBV24-1	TRBJ2-2	TGTGCCACCAGTGATCCGGGACAGAGATACACCGGGGAGCTGTTTTTT	CATSDPGQRYTGELFF
16	TRBD2	few	TRBV7-9	TRBJ2-3	TGTGCCAGCAGCTTGTTAGCGGGAGGGCCCACAGATACGCAGTATTTT	CASSLLAGGPTDTQYF
15	.	.	TRBV4-3	TRBJ2-3	TGCGCCAGCAGCCAAGGGTACTATTCCACAGATACGCAGTATTTT	CASSQGYYSTDTQYF
14	.	many	TRBV3-1	TRBJ1-1	TGTGCCAGCAGCCAAGGACGGGGGTTCACTGAAGCTTTCTTT	CASSQGRGFTEAFF
15	.	.	TRBV5-5	TRBJ2-2	TGTGCCAGCAGCTTGGCTCTAGGGAACACCGGGGAGCTGTTTTTT	CASSLALGNTGELFF
13	.	many	TRBV3-1	TRBJ2-7	TGTGCCAGCAGCCAATGGCCATCCTACGAGCAGTACTTC	CASSQWPSYEQYF
16	.	many	TRBV3-1	TRBJ2-1	TGTGCCAGCAGCCAAGAAAGTGGAGTTACCTACAATGAGCAGTTCTTC	CASSQESGVTYNEQFF
11	.	.	TRBV3-1	TRBJ2-7	TGTGCCAGCAGCCAAGACAACGAGCAGTACTTC	CASSQDNEQYF
16	.	many	TRBV5-8	TRBJ1-1	TGTGCCAGCAAGTCGATTAGAGGAGGAATGAACACTGAAGCTTTCTTT	CASKSIRGGMNTEAFF
14	.	few	TRBV5-1	TRBJ1-6	TGCGCCAGCAGCTTGGCTCAGAATAATTCACCCCTCCACTTT	CASSLAQNNSPLHF
15	TRBD2	many	TRBV29-1	TRBJ2-1	TGCAGCGCAAATGGGGCAGCGGGAGGTGTTGATGAGCAGTTCTTC	CSANGAAGGVDEQFF
14	.	many	TRBV12-3/TRBV12-4	TRBJ2-7	TGTGCCAGCAGTTTAGGAAGACGGGCCCTCGAGCAGTACTTC	CASSLGRRALEQYF
11	.	many	TRBV7-2	TRBJ2-3	TGTGCCAGCAGCAACACAGATACGCAGTATTTT	CASSNTDTQYF
14	TRBD2	many	TRBV12-3/TRBV12-4	TRBJ2-7	TGTGCCAGCAGTCCTTCGGGAGGGCCCTACGAGCAGTACTTC	CASSPSGGPYEQYF
13	.	many	TRBV20-1	TRBJ2-7	TGCAGTGCTAGACAGGGCAACTCCTACGAGCAGTACTTC	CSARQGNSYEQYF
13	.	many	TRBV27	TRBJ2-1	TGTGCCAGCAGTTTTAGCTCGGGGCATGAGCAGTTCTTC	CASSFSSGHEQFF
16	.	.	TRBV10-3	TRBJ1-2	TGTGCCATCAGTGACGGGCAGACCCTTACTAACTATGGCTACACCTTC	CAISDGQTLTNYGYTF
15	.	many	TRBV5-1	TRBJ2-1	TGCGCCAGCAGCTTGAGCCAGGGGATGGCCAATGAGCAGTTCTTC	CASSLSQGMANEQFF
12	.	many	TRBV10-3	TRBJ1-1	TGTGCCATCGGGCCCGAGAGGACTGAAGCTTTCTTT	CAIGPERTEAFF
20	.	.	TRBV15	TRBJ2-4	TGTGCCACCAGCATACCGGGGGCCCACATGCCGACCAGAGCCAAAAACATTCAGTACTTC	CATSIPGAHMPTRAKNIQYF
14	.	many	TRBV5-1	TRBJ2-2	TGCGCCAGCAGCTTGGAAGCTTTTACCGGGGAGCTGTTTTTT	CASSLEAFTGELFF
16	TRBD2	.	TRBV6-2/TRBV6-3	TRBJ2-1	TGTGCCAGCAGGACCAACTGGGCGGGAGCTTCTGGCGAGCAGTTCTTC	CASRTNWAGASGEQFF
14	.	few	TRBV6-1	TRBJ2-1	TGTGCCAGCGGCCGGGACCCTCCATTCAATGAGCAGTTCTTC	CASGRDPPFNEQFF
19	TRBD2	.	TRBV28	TRBJ2-3	TGTGCCAGCAGCCAGCGGACTAGCAACCAATATGGGGGCACAGATACGCAGTATTTT	CASSQRTSNQYGGTDTQYF
13	TRBD1	.	TRBV28	TRBJ2-7	TGTGCCAGCAGTATGGACAGGGGTTACGAGCAGTACTTC	CASSMDRGYEQYF
12	TRBD1	few	TRBV25-1	TRBJ2-1	TGTGCCAGCAGCGACAGGGGATGGGAGCAGTTCTTC	CASSDRGWEQFF
15	.	many	TRBV15	TRBJ2-7	TGTGCCACCAGCAGAGGCCAGCCGGGGATCAACGAGCAGTACTTC	CATSRGQPGINEQYF
16	TRBD2	many	TRBV5-1	TRBJ2-3	TGCGCCAGCAGCTTGCGGGCTAGCGGGAACGCAGATACGCAGTATTTT	CASSLRASGNADTQYF
16	.	many	TRBV5-1	TRBJ2-3	TGCGCCAGCAGCTTGGTCCGTGGTGGGAGCACAGATACGCAGTATTTT	CASSLVRGGSTDTQYF
14	.	few	TRBV13	TRBJ2-3	TGTGCCAGCAGCCCCTTTACCTCTAGTGGCACGCAGTATTTT	CASSPFTSSGTQYF
14	.	many	TRBV4-2	TRBJ1-5	TGTGCCAGCAGCCAACGGGACACCAATCAGCCCCAGCATTTT	CASSQRDTNQPQHF
15	.	.	TRBV6-1	TRBJ2-2	TGTGCCAGCAGCCCCCGTCCAATGAACACCGGGGAGCTGTTTTTT	CASSPRPMNTGELFF
14	TRBD2	.	TRBV20-1	TRBJ2-1	TGCAGTGCCCCCTCGGCGCGGGAGATCAATGAGCAGTTCTTC	CSAPSAREINEQFF
13	.	many	TRBV30	TRBJ2-5	TGTGCCTGGACCCTTAGCGGACAAGAGACCCAGTACTTC	CAWTLSGQETQYF
11	.	.	TRBV6-1	TRBJ1-2	TGTGCCAGCACAGGGTCGGATGGCTACACCTTC	CASTGSDGYTF